This T cell receptor (beta chain) was identified during a study of a mutant IDH1 vaccine in newly diagnosed glioma. As to time point: baseline, week 1 (first vaccination visit). Treatment in this sample: pre-vaccination baseline after standard-of-care therapy. The protocol was immunoSEQ multiplex PCR, while the TCRdb copy is restricted to in-frame clones and leaves out a portion. The data contain about 21,000 clones, about 85% of them seen just once; the ten biggest clones take up about 5%. The CDR3 sequence is 14 residues long. V was clipped by 2 bases and J by 4 bases; unmatched bases: 2. The material was PBMCs, obtained from a glioma patient treated with radiotherapy, temozolomide or both. This receptor was taken from a man aged 35-49 years with glioma. The J gene is TRBJ2-5, the V gene TRBV6-7; 9 bases align to TRBD1. TRBV6-7 is marked as an open reading frame, function uncertain. CDR3 sequence (DNA): TGTGCCAGCAGTTACAAGGACAGGGGAGAGACCCAGTACTTC. This translates into CASSYKDRGETQYF.